A selection of T cell receptor beta chains follows, all from one sample in a study of identical twins. In TCRdb, the 5' RACE reads were re-called with MiXCR into one record per CDR3 protein. The sample lists roughly 700,000 distinct CDR3 sequences, over 8.5% occurring once. The same sample was also used in a study of yellow fever vaccine responses in identical twins.

Sequencing input: PBMCs. Receptors were obtained from a woman between 18 and 29 years old in good health. CDR3s include the opening cysteine and the closing phenylalanine or tryptophan. The order of the fields is D gene, V gene, J gene, clone size, CDR3 protein, CDR3 DNA. The D gene is left open where the match is weak. Clone size is not always given. Where it is, it says once, few, many or a class for expanded clones.

>.|TRBV20-1|TRBJ2-1|few
CSATQTGIGEQFF
TGCAGTGCTACCCAGACAGGAATCGGTGAGCAGTTCTTC
>.|TRBV6-5|TRBJ2-2|.
CASSYSIRASGELFF
TGTGCCAGCAGTTACTCGATAAGGGCATCCGGGGAGCTGTTTTTT
>TRBD2|TRBV11-3|TRBJ2-3|many
CASSLGLAGGDTQYF
TGTGCCAGCAGCTTGGGACTAGCGGGGGGGGATACGCAGTATTTT
>.|TRBV28|TRBJ1-2|.
CASSFPGDYGYTF
TGTGCCAGCAGTTTCCCAGGAGACTATGGCTACACCTTC
>.|TRBV11-2|TRBJ2-5|few
CASSSPGNQETQYF
TGTGCCAGCAGCTCGCCGGGAAACCAAGAGACCCAGTACTTC
>.|TRBV12-3/TRBV12-4|TRBJ1-4|.
CASSPVGGEKLFF
TGTGCCAGCAGTCCCGTCGGCGGTGAAAAACTGTTTTTT
>.|TRBV20-1|TRBJ2-7|few
CSAREARNSYEQYF
TGCAGTGCTAGAGAGGCCAGAAACTCCTACGAGCAGTACTTC
>TRBD2|TRBV4-3|TRBJ2-1|few
CASSQELAGGFNEQFF
TGCGCCAGCAGCCAAGAACTAGCGGGAGGGTTCAATGAGCAGTTCTTC
>.|TRBV20-1|TRBJ2-1|.
CSAPDLRYSYNEQFF
TGCAGTGCCCCAGACCTCCGATACTCCTACAATGAGCAGTTCTTC
>TRBD1|TRBV9|TRBJ2-7|many
CASSPGQGAYEQYF
TGTGCCAGCAGCCCGGGACAGGGAGCCTACGAGCAGTACTTC
>.|TRBV20-1|TRBJ1-1|few
CSARLTVNTEAFF
TGCAGTGCTAGATTGACAGTTAACACTGAAGCTTTCTTT